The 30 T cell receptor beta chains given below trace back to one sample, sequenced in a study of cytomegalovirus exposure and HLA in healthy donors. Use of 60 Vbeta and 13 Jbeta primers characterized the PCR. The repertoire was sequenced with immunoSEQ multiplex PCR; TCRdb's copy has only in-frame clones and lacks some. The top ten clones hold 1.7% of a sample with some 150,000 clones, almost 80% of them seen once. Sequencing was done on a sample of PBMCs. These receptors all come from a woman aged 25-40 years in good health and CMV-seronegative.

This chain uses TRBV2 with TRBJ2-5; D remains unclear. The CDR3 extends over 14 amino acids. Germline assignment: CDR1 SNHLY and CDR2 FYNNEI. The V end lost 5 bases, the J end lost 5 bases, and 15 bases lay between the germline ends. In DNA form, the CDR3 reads TGTGCCAGCAGTCAAACAAGTAGGCGGGAGACCCAGTACTTC. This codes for CASSQTSRRETQYF.

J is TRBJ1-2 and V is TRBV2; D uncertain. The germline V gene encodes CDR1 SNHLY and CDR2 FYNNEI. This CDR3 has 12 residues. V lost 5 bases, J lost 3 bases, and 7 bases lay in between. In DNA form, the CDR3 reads TGTGCCAGCAGTCCCCGGGACTATGGCTACACCTTC. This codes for CASSPRDYGYTF. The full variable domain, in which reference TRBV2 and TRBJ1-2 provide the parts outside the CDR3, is EPEVTQTPSHQVTQMGQEVILRCVPISNHLYFYWYRQILGQKVEFLVSFYNNEISEKSEIFDDQFSVERPDGSNFTLKIRSTKLEDSAMYFCASSPRDYGYTFGSGTRLTVV.

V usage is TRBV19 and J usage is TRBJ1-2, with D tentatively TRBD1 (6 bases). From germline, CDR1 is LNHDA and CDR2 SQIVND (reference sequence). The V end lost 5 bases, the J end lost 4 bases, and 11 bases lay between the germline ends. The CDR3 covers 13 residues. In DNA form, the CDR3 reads TGTGCCAGTAGTGCGGACAGCCCCTATGGCTACACCTTC. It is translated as CASSADSPYGYTF.

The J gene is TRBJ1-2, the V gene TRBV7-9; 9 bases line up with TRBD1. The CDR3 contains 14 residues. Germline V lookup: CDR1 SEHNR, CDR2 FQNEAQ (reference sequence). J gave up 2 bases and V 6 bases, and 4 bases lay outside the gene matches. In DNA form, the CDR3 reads TGTGCCAGCAGGATGGGACAGGGAAACTATGGCTACACCTTC. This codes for CASRMGQGNYGYTF.

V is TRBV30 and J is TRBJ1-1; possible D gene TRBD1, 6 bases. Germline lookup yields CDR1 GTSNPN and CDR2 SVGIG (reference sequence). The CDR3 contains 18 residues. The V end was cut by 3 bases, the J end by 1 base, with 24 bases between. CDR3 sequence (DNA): TGTGCCTGGAGCGATATGGGACACGCCACAATGGGGAACACTGAAGCTTTCTTT. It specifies CAWSDMGHATMGNTEAFF.

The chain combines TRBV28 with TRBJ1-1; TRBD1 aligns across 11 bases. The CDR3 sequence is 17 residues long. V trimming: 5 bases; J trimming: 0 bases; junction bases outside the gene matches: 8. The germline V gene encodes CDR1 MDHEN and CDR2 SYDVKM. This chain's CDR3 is CASSPWTGGMMNTEAFF. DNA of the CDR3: TGTGCCAGCAGTCCGTGGACAGGGGGCATGATGAACACTGAAGCTTTCTTT. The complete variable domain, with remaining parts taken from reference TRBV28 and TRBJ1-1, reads DVKVTQSSRYLVKRTGEKVFLECVQDMDHENMFWYRQDPGLGLRLIYFSYDVKMKEKGDIPEGYSVSREKKERFSLILESASTNQTSMYLCASSPWTGGMMNTEAFFGQGTRLTVV.

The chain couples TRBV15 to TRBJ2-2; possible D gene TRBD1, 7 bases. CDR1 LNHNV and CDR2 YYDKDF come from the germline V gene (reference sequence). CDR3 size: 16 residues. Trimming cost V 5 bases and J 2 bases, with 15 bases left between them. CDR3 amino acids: CATSSGGGVNTGELFF. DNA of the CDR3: TGTGCCACCAGCTCCGGAGGGGGCGTTAACACCGGGGAGCTGTTTTTT.

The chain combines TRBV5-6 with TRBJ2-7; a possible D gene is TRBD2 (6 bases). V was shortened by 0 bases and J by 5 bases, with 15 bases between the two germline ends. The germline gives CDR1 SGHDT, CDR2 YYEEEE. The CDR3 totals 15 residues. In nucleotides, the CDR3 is TGTGCCAGCAGCTTGGGGGGAGGAGGTGTTCACGAGCAGTACTTC. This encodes CASSLGGGGVHEQYF.

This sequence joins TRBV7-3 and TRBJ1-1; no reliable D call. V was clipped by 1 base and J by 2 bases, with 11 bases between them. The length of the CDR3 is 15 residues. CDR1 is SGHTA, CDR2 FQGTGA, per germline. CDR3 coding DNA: TGTGCCAGCAGCTTAATGCCCTCGGGTAACACTGAAGCTTTCTTT. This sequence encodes CASSLMPSGNTEAFF. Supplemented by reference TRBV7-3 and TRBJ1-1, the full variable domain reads GAGVSQTPSNKVTEKGKYVELRCDPISGHTALYWYRQSLGQGPEFLIYFQGTGAADDSGLPNDRFFAVRPEGSVSTLKIQRTERGDSAVYLCASSLMPSGNTEAFFGQGTRLTVV.

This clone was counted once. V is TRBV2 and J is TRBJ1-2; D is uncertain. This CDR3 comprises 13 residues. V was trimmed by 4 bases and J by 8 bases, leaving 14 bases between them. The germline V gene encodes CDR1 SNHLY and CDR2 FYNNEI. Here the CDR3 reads CASSGGREQGYTF. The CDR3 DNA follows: TGTGCCAGCAGTGGTGGGAGGGAGCAGGGCTACACCTTC.

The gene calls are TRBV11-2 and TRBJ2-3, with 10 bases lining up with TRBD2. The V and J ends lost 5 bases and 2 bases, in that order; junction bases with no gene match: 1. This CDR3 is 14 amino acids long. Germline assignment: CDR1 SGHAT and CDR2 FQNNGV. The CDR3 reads CASSTSGDTDTQYF. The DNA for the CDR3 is TGTGCCAGCAGCACTAGCGGGGACACAGATACGCAGTATTTT.

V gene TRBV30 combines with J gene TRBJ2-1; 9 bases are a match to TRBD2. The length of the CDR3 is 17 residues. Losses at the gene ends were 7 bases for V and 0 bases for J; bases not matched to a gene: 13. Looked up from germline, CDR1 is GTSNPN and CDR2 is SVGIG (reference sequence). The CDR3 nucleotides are TGTGCCTCTGGAGCCCACTCAGCGGGAGGCTCCTACAATGAGCAGTTCTTC. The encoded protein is CASGAHSAGGSYNEQFF.

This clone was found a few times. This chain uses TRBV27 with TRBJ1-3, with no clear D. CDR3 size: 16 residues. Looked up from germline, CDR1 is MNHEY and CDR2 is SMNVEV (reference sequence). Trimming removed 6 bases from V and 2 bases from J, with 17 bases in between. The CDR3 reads CASSPLSGKPGNTIYF. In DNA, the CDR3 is TGTGCCAGCAGCCCGCTCTCAGGAAAACCTGGAAACACCATATATTTT.

CDR3 amino acids: CASSLSVGGDTQYF. Here the CDR3 DNA reads TGTGCCAGCAGTTTATCGGTAGGGGGAGATACGCAGTATTTT. This rearrangement joins TRBV27 to TRBJ2-3, with D maybe TRBD1 (6 bases). The CDR3 spans 14 residues. Trimming left V 0 bases short and J 5 bases short, with 9 bases between. Per the germline V gene, CDR1 is MNHEY and CDR2 is SMNVEV (reference sequence).

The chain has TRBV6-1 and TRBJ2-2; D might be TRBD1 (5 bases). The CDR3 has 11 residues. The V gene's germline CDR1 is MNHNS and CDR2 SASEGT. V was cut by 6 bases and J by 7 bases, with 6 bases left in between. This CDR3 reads CASRDIGELFF. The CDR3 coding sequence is TGTGCCAGCAGGGACATCGGGGAGCTGTTTTTT.

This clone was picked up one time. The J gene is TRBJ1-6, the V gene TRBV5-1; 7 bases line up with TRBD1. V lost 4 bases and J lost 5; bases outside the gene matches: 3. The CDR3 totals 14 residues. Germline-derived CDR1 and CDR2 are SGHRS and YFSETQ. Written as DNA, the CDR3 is TGCGCCAGCAGCCCCGGGACAGATAATTCACCCCTCCACTTT. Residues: CASSPGTDNSPLHF.

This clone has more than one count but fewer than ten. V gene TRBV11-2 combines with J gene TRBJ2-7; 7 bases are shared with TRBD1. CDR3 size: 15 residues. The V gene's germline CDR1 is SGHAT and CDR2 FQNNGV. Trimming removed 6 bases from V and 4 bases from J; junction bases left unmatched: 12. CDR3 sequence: CASSSGTGEGYEQYF. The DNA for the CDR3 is TGTGCCAGCAGTTCCGGCACAGGGGAAGGGTACGAGCAGTACTTC.

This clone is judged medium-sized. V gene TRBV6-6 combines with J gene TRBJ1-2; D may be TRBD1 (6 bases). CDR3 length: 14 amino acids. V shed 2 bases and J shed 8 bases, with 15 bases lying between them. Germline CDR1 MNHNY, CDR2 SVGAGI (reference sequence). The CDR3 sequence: CASSYTTGIDGYTF. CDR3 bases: TGTGCCAGCAGTTACACCACAGGGATAGACGGCTACACCTTC.

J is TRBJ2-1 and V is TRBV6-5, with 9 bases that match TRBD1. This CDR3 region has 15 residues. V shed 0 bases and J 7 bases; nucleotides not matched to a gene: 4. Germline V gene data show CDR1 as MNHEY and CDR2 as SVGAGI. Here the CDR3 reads CASSYSGQGINEQFF. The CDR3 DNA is TGTGCCAGCAGTTACTCGGGACAGGGAATTAATGAGCAGTTCTTC.

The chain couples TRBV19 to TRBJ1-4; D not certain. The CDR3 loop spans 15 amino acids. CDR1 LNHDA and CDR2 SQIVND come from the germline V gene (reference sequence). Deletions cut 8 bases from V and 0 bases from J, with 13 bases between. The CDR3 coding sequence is TGTGCCAGTCGAAGTGGCAGTGCAACTAATGAAAAACTGTTTTTT. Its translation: CASRSGSATNEKLFF.

The CDR3 coding sequence is TGTGCCAGCAGCTTAACCGACAGGGGAGGCACTGAAGCTTTCTTT. It yields the protein CASSLTDRGGTEAFF. V is TRBV7-9 and J is TRBJ1-1; 8 bases map to TRBD1. CDR1 and CDR2 from the germline V gene are SEHNR and FQNEAQ (reference sequence). The CDR3 contains 15 residues. The ends lost 2 bases at V and 4 bases at J; junction bases unmatched: 6.

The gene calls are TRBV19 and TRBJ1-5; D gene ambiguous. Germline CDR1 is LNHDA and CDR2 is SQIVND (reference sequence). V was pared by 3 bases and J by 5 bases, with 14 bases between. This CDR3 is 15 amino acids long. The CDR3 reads CASSIQSRGYQPQHF. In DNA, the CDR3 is TGTGCCAGTAGTATCCAATCTAGAGGGTATCAGCCCCAGCATTTT.

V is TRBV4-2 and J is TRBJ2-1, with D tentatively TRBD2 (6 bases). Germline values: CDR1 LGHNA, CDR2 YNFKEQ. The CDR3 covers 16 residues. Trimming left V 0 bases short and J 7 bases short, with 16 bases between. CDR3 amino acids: CASSQDFGGADNEQFF. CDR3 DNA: TGTGCCAGCAGCCAAGATTTTGGCGGGGCCGATAATGAGCAGTTCTTC.

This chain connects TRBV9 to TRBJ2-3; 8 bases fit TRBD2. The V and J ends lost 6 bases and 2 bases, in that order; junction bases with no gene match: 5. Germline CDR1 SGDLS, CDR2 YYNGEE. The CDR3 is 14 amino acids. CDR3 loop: CASTGLAHTDTQYF. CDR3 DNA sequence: TGTGCCAGCACCGGACTAGCCCACACAGATACGCAGTATTTT.

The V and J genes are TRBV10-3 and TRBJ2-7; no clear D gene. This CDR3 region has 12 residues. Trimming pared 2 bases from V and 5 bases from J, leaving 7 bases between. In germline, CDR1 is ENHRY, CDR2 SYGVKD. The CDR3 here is CAISESLDEQYF. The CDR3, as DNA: TGTGCCATCAGTGAGAGCCTGGACGAGCAGTACTTC.

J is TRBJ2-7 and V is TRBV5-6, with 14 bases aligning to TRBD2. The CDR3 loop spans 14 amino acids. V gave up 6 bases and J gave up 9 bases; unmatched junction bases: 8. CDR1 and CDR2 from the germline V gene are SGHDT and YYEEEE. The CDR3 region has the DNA TGTGCCAGCACTGCGGGACTAGCGGGGGAGCGGCAGTACTTC. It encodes CASTAGLAGERQYF.

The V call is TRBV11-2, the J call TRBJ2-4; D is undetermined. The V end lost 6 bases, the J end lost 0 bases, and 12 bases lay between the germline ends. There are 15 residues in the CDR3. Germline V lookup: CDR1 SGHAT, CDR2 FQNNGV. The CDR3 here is CASRSPTVAKNIQYF. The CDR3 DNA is TGTGCCAGCAGGTCACCCACGGTAGCCAAAAACATTCAGTACTTC.

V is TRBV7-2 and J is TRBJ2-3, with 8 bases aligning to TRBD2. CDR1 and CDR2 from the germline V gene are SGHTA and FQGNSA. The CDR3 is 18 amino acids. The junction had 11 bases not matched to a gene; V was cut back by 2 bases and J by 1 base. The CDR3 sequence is CASSLRRGASDGTDTQYF. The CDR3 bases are TGTGCCAGCAGCTTAAGGCGGGGGGCTTCCGATGGCACAGATACGCAGTATTTT.

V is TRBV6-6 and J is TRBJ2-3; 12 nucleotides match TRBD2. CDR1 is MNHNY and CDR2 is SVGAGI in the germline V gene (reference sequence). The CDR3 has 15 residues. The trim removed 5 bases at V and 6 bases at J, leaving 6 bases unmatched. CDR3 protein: CASSRTTSGGDTQYF. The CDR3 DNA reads TGTGCCAGCAGTAGAACCACTAGCGGGGGGGATACGCAGTATTTT.

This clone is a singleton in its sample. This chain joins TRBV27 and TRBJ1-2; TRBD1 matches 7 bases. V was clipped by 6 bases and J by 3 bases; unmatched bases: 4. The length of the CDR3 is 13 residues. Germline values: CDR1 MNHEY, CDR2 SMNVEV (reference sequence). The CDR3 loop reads CASSPRGDYGYTF. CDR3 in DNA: TGTGCCAGCAGCCCCAGGGGGGACTATGGCTACACCTTC.